What follows are 22 T cell receptor beta chains derived from one specimen sequenced in a study of blood T cells in healthy people across ages. For the second PCR, which ran for roughly 6 to 12 cycles, a sample-barcoded 5' primer and a J-beta primer mix were used. TCRdb redid the calling of the 5' RACE reads with MiXCR, one entry per CDR3 protein. The profile covers under 1 million distinct CDR3 sequences, with around 43% appearing a single time and around 21% taken by the ten largest. Sequencing was done on a sample of blood. The receptors here all came from a man in his sixties in good health.

This clonotype was counted only a few times. DNA of the CDR3: TGCAGCGTTGGTCAGGCGCGGGAGACCCAGTACTTC. Translated: CSVGQARETQYF. The chain carries TRBV29-1 and TRBJ2-5; D not resolved. Germline V gene lookup returns CDR1 SQVTM and CDR2 ANQGSEA. This CDR3 region has 12 residues. V was cut by 4 bases and J by 5 bases, with 11 bases left in between.

This chain connects TRBV9 to TRBJ1-1; D not certain. This CDR3 has 13 residues. Deletions cut 3 bases from V and 6 bases from J, with 12 bases between. Germline values: CDR1 SGDLS, CDR2 YYNGEE. The chain's CDR3 is CASSDENSAEAFF. CDR3 nucleotides: TGTGCCAGCAGCGATGAAAACTCCGCTGAAGCTTTCTTT.

The chain employs TRBV28 and TRBJ2-6; D call uncertain. Trimming pared 4 bases from V and 0 bases from J, leaving 16 bases between. Germline lookup yields CDR1 MDHEN and CDR2 SYDVKM. The CDR3 runs to 18 residues. CDR3 sequence: CASSSLGSWHSGANVLTF. The CDR3 region has the DNA TGTGCCAGCAGTTCTTTGGGCAGTTGGCACTCTGGGGCCAACGTCCTGACTTTC. The variable domain in full, completed from reference TRBV28 and TRBJ2-6, reads DVKVTQSSRYLVKRTGEKVFLECVQDMDHENMFWYRQDPGLGLRLIYFSYDVKMKEKGDIPEGYSVSREKKERFSLILESASTNQTSMYLCASSSLGSWHSGANVLTFGAGSRLTVL.

This chain joins TRBV6-5 and TRBJ2-5, with 7 bases fitting TRBD1. Germline-derived CDR1 and CDR2 are MNHEY and SVGAGI. V shed 8 bases and J 1 base; nucleotides not matched to a gene: 10. CDR3 size: 15 residues. This CDR3 is CASQGTGAFQETQYF. CDR3 coding DNA: TGTGCCAGCCAGGGAACAGGGGCCTTCCAAGAGACCCAGTACTTC.

This clonotype has ten or more counts. This sequence joins TRBV20-1 and TRBJ2-7, with D unclear. Trimming took 2 bases from V and 4 from J, leaving 12 bases between them. The CDR3 extends over 13 amino acids. Germline CDR1 DFQATT, CDR2 SNEGSKA (reference sequence). In DNA form, the CDR3 reads TGCAGTGCTAGAATAGGGTCTACTTACGAGCAGTACTTC. It codes for CSARIGSTYEQYF.

The chain employs TRBV29-1 and TRBJ2-1; D not resolved. This CDR3 contains 13 residues. Trimming pared 5 bases from V and 2 bases from J, leaving 10 bases between. CDR1 is SQVTM, CDR2 ANQGSEA, per germline. In nucleotides, the CDR3 is TGCAGCGTTTGGAGCGCTACCTACAATGAGCAGTTCTTC. As protein: CSVWSATYNEQFF.

J is TRBJ2-7 and V is TRBV7-9; the match to TRBD1 covers 7 bases. This CDR3 is 14 amino acids long. Germline V gene sequence: CDR1 SEHNR, CDR2 FQNEAQ (reference sequence). V was clipped by 5 bases and J by 5 bases; unmatched bases: 9. In DNA, the CDR3 is TGTGCCAGCAGCCGTTCCGGGACAGAGAACGAGCAGTACTTC. Protein sequence: CASSRSGTENEQYF.

CDR3 in DNA: TGTGCCAGCAGCCACAGGGGTCAGCCCCAGCATTTT. The encoded protein is CASSHRGQPQHF. V is TRBV12-3 or TRBV12-4 and J is TRBJ1-5; 7 bases align to TRBD1. V was clipped by 6 bases and J by 6 bases; unmatched bases: 2. This CDR3 region has 12 residues.

This chain uses TRBV24-1 with TRBJ2-5; D tentatively reads TRBD1 or TRBD2 (5 bases each). CDR3 length: 14 amino acids. Germline lookup yields CDR1 KGHDR and CDR2 SFDVKD. CDR3 region: CVPMPGPYQETQYF. The CDR3 DNA sequence: TGTGTCCCTATGCCGGGGCCCTACCAAGAGACCCAGTACTTC.

As DNA, the CDR3 is TGTGCCAGCAGCTTAGGGGGAGGGATGAGAGATACGCAGTATTTT. Protein product: CASSLGGGMRDTQYF. The chain links TRBV11-2 to TRBJ2-3, with 7 bases that match TRBD2. The CDR3 runs to 15 residues. With V trimmed by 1 base and J by 5 bases, 6 bases remained unmatched. CDR1 and CDR2 from the germline V gene are SGHAT and FQNNGV.

This clonotype has a count of ten or more. CDR3 sequence (DNA): TGTGCCAGTTCCGGGACAGCTACCTACGAGCAGTACTTC. Encoded protein: CASSGTATYEQYF. V and J are TRBV7-9 and TRBJ2-7; 7 positions agree with TRBD1. Germline values: CDR1 SEHNR, CDR2 FQNEAQ (reference sequence). V gave up 9 bases and J gave up 2 bases; unmatched junction bases: 7. This CDR3 contains 13 residues. Combining the CDR3 with reference TRBV7-9 and TRBJ2-7 gives the whole variable domain DTGVSQNPRHKITKRGQNVTFRCDPISEHNRLYWYRQTLGQGPEFLTYFQNEAQLEKSRLLSDRFSAERPKGSFSTLEIQRTEQGDSAMYLCASSGTATYEQYFGPGTRLTVT.

There are a few counts of this clonotype. This chain joins TRBV6-5 and TRBJ2-5; D is perhaps TRBD2 (5 bases). Germline-derived CDR1 and CDR2 are MNHEY and SVGAGI. Between the trimmed V and J ends, which lost 2 bases and 7 bases, there was a span of 8 bases. This CDR3 is built from 12 residues. CDR3 DNA: TGTGCCAGCAGTTACCCCCGGGGGACCCAGTACTTC. Amino acids: CASSYPRGTQYF.

The chain combines TRBV7-2 with TRBJ2-5; D may be TRBD1 or TRBD2 (5 bases each). V lost 5 bases to trimming and J lost 5 bases, with 18 bases between them. The CDR3 contains 15 residues. Germline CDR1 is SGHTA and CDR2 is FQGNSA. The CDR3 protein is CASSPRGGSDETQYF. The CDR3 nucleotides are TGTGCCAGCAGCCCACGGGGCGGGTCTGACGAGACCCAGTACTTC.

The chain links TRBV7-2 to TRBJ1-1, with TRBD1 as a possible D gene (5 bases). The V end was cut by 5 bases, the J end by 9 bases, with 13 bases between. Per the germline V gene, CDR1 is SGHTA and CDR2 is FQGNSA. The CDR3 consists of 12 residues. CDR3 amino acids: CASSLGADQAFF. In nucleotides, the CDR3 is TGTGCCAGCAGCCTAGGGGCAGATCAAGCTTTCTTT.

The CDR3 loop reads CASSTTGVEQYF. Here the CDR3 DNA reads TGTGCCAGCAGTACGACAGGGGTCGAGCAGTACTTC. V and J are TRBV27 and TRBJ2-7; 8 bases are shared with TRBD1. J gave up 6 bases and V 5 bases, and 3 bases lay outside the gene matches. The CDR3 consists of 12 residues. Germline V gene lookup returns CDR1 MNHEY and CDR2 SMNVEV (reference sequence).

The chain couples TRBV7-2 to TRBJ2-3, with no clear D. CDR3 length: 15 amino acids. The germline CDR1 and CDR2 sequences are SGHTA and FQGNSA. V was clipped by 6 bases and J by 1 base, with 14 bases between them. The CDR3: CASSPLIGGTDTQYF. The CDR3 coding sequence is TGTGCCAGCAGTCCCCTAATCGGTGGCACAGATACGCAGTATTTT.

The chain recombines TRBV6-5 with TRBJ2-4; D is unclear. The CDR3 totals 15 residues. V was trimmed by 4 bases and J by 1 base, leaving 11 bases between them. CDR1 and CDR2 from the germline V gene are MNHEY and SVGAGI. The CDR3 loop is CASSSTSPAKNIQYF. In nucleotides, the CDR3 is TGTGCCAGCAGTTCGACGTCCCCGGCCAAAAACATTCAGTACTTC.

The rearrangement joins TRBV2 to TRBJ1-1; D is possibly TRBD1 (5 bases). V was shortened by 6 bases and J by 1 base, with 9 bases between the two germline ends. The V gene's germline CDR1 is SNHLY and CDR2 FYNNEI. The CDR3 is 13 amino acids. The CDR3 sequence is CASRDQGNTEAFF. In nucleotides, the CDR3 is TGTGCCAGCAGGGACCAGGGGAACACTGAAGCTTTCTTT.

The chain recombines TRBV30 with TRBJ2-1, with D unresolved. The last part of the DNA fits TRBJ1-1 better; the J call may be wrong. Per germline, CDR1 GTSNPN and CDR2 SVGIG (reference sequence). The CDR3 totals 16 residues. CDR3 loop: CAWKSIDISSTPGAFF. CDR3 bases: TGTGCCTGGAAATCCATAGACATTTCATCTACTCCTGGAGCTTTCTTT.

This chain joins TRBV20-1 and TRBJ1-1; D gene unclear. This CDR3 contains 15 residues. The germline gives CDR1 DFQATT, CDR2 SNEGSKA (reference sequence). V lost 1 base and J 1 base, leaving 13 bases between the germline ends. The CDR3 bases are TGCAGTGCTAGAGTCCCAGGAGCTAGGAACACTGAAGCTTTCTTT. This encodes CSARVPGARNTEAFF.

The CDR3 region has the DNA TGTGCCAGCAGTTTACCTACTGGGAGCTCTGGGGCCAACGTCCTGACTTTC. Translating gives CASSLPTGSSGANVLTF. The J gene is TRBJ2-6, the V gene TRBV28; a possible D gene is TRBD2 (5 bases). This CDR3 region has 17 residues. The V gene's germline CDR1 is MDHEN and CDR2 SYDVKM. V lost 2 bases to trimming and J lost 0 bases, with 11 bases between them.

For this clonotype: The junction and the germline gene differ at one end; a read error may be behind it. This sequence joins TRBV29-1 and TRBJ2-1; either TRBD1 or TRBD2 may fit D (5 bases each). The CDR3 is 12 amino acids. Germline-derived CDR1 and CDR2 are SQVTM and ANQGSEA. DNA of the CDR3: TGCAGCGTTCAGGGAGCATACAATAAGCAGTTCTTC. Amino acids: CSVQGAYNKQFF.